This T cell receptor beta chain originates from a study of PD-1 blockade in classical Hodgkin lymphoma. Worth noting for this clone: Its antigen remains unidentified.

General study findings and limits: Nothing has yet pinned down what causes the repertoire differences, possibly disease activity or prior therapy. Newly diagnosed patients reportedly had lower baseline TCR diversity than healthy donors.

Produced via immunoSEQ multiplex PCR; TCRdb's table is partial and in-frame only. The table lists about 33,000 clones, 90% to 95% of them singletons. Germline loops: CDR1 SGHNT, CDR2 YYREEE (reference sequence). Trimming cost V 3 bases and J 0 bases, with 9 bases left between them. The CDR3 extends over 14 amino acids. Time point specified: newly diagnosed, previously untreated cHL patient sample. Untreated, newly diagnosed classical Hodgkin lymphoma PBMCs were comparators. The specimen sequenced was peripheral blood mononuclear cells (PBMCs). This clonotype was sampled from a human donor with classical Hodgkin lymphoma. This chain uses TRBV5-4 with TRBJ1-1; TRBD1 is a possible D gene (5 bases). The CDR3 nucleotides are TGTGCCAGCAGCTCGGGACGTCTGAACACTGAAGCTTTCTTT. It translates to CASSSGRLNTEAFF.